This T cell receptor (beta chain) was captured by sequencing in a study of T cells after yellow fever vaccination. Study background: In the case of low-cell-number fractions, SMART-Seq v4 Ultra Low Input was used for preparation.

The CDR3 runs 14 residues. Unmatched junction bases numbered 5, after V lost 4 bases and J lost 4 bases. Germline assignment: CDR1 DFQATT and CDR2 SNEGSKA (reference sequence). 5'RACE template switching added a universal primer site and UMIs to TCR cDNA. Each CDR3 protein gets one entry after TCRdb re-called the 5' RACE reads with MiXCR. Counted here are around 310,000 distinct CDR3 sequences, more than 8.5% occurring once; the ten biggest clones make up more than 15%. This clonotype was seen many times. The sequence derives from a man younger than 35 who received the YFV17D yellow fever vaccine. The sequences come from PBMCs, collected on the day of the first yellow fever vaccination. The chain links TRBV20-1 to TRBJ2-5; 11 bases align to TRBD2. The CDR3 here is CSAIAGGPGETQYF. The CDR3 DNA follows: TGCAGTGCTATAGCGGGGGGGCCGGGAGAGACCCAGTACTTC.